This T cell receptor beta chain was sequenced for a study of OX40 agonist ivuxolimab in advanced cancers. Data came from immunoSEQ multiplex PCR; TCRdb stores just in-frame clones and leaves some out. The sample records tens of thousands of clones, 86% being singletons. Sequencing used CD4+ or CD8+ T cells sorted from blood, obtained in a trial of the OX40 agonist ivuxolimab. The TCR comes from an adult with an advanced solid tumor such as melanoma, head and neck, liver or kidney cancer.

The CDR3 protein is CASSVSPGVGDEKLFF. CDR3 DNA: TGTGCCAGCAGCGTTTCCCCCGGAGTGGGGGATGAAAAACTGTTTTTT. This chain joins TRBV9 and TRBJ1-4, with D possibly being TRBD1 (5 bases). The germline V and J ends were trimmed by 2 bases and 6 bases, with 17 bases remaining between them. Germline CDR1 is SGDLS and CDR2 is YYNGEE. CDR3 size: 16 residues.